Sequencing of this T cell receptor (beta chain) was carried out in a study of shared clonotypes between healthy human individuals. The method was immunoSEQ multiplex PCR; TCRdb's version includes in-frame clones alone and lacks a portion of them. The sample contains millions of clones, about 95% of which appear only once. Naive CD8 cells lacked CD45RO, underwent positive selection for CCR7 and left out terminally differentiated effector memory CD45RA+ cells. Germline V gene lookup returns CDR1 SEHNR and CDR2 FQNEAQ (reference sequence). V trimming: 4 bases; J trimming: 6 bases; junction bases outside the gene matches: 9. This CDR3 region has 15 residues.

J is TRBJ1-2 and V is TRBV7-9; 9 bases fit TRBD1. The sample was naive CD8+ T cells sorted from blood. This clonotype originated in a man aged 18 to 30 in good health. The CDR3 region has the DNA TGTGCCAGCAGCTCGGGACAGGGACTTGGAAATGGCTACACCTTC. It is translated as CASSSGQGLGNGYTF. The entire variable domain, with the rest obtained from reference TRBV7-9 and TRBJ1-2, is as follows: DTGVSQNPRHKITKRGQNVTFRCDPISEHNRLYWYRQTLGQGPEFLTYFQNEAQLEKSRLLSDRFSAERPKGSFSTLEIQRTEQGDSAMYLCASSSGQGLGNGYTFGSGTRLTVV.